The 30 T cell receptor beta chains presented below share a single source sample, sequenced in a study of cytomegalovirus exposure and HLA in healthy donors. Using immunoSEQ multiplex PCR, the repertoire was profiled, and TCRdb retains in-frame clones only, with some absent. The sample carries around 250,000 clones, almost 90% recorded once. The material sequenced was PBMCs. The receptors were gathered from a woman aged 18-29 years in good health and CMV-seronegative.

V and J are TRBV9 and TRBJ2-2, with D perhaps matching TRBD2 (5 bases). With 6 bases removed from V and 7 bases from J, the gap between germline ends came to 19 bases. Looked up from germline, CDR1 is SGDLS and CDR2 is YYNGEE. The CDR3 is made up of 15 amino acids. CDR3 DNA sequence: TGTGCCAGCAACCTAGACAATGGAGGAAGCGGGGAGCTGTTTTTT. It is translated as CASNLDNGGSGELFF.

The chain combines TRBV6-1 with TRBJ1-1; no definite D call. V was shortened by 2 bases and J by 1 base, with 11 bases between the two germline ends. The V gene's germline CDR1 is MNHNS and CDR2 SASEGT. The CDR3 length is 15 residues. CDR3 nucleotide sequence: TGTGCCAGCAGTGAATGGAGACGGAAGAACACTGAAGCTTTCTTT. This sequence encodes CASSEWRRKNTEAFF.

The V and J genes are TRBV4-3 and TRBJ1-3, with D perhaps matching TRBD1 (5 bases). V gave up 0 bases and J gave up 0 bases, with 12 bases separating them. The CDR3 contains 17 residues. Per germline, CDR1 LGHNA and CDR2 YSLEER. CDR3 DNA: TGCGCCAGCAGCCAAGAACGGGCAGGGTTCTCTGGAAACACCATATATTTT. Translation: CASSQERAGFSGNTIYF.

This chain connects TRBV10-1 to TRBJ1-1, with unresolved D. The V gene lost 3 bases and the J gene lost 5 bases, with 10 bases spanning the gap. The CDR3 spans 13 residues. Germline values: CDR1 WNHNN, CDR2 SYGVQD (reference sequence). CDR3 in DNA: TGCGCCAGCAGTGACGAGGTCGGGACTGAAGCTTTCTTT. Its protein is CASSDEVGTEAFF.

The chain joins TRBV27 to TRBJ1-5; TRBD1 is a possible D gene (5 bases). The germline V gene has CDR1 MNHEY and CDR2 SMNVEV (reference sequence). Trimming cost V 7 bases and J 3 bases, with 13 bases left between them. The CDR3 is 14 amino acids. The CDR3 DNA is TGTGCCAGCAAGGCAGGGTTGGACAATCAGCCCCAGCATTTT. As protein: CASKAGLDNQPQHF.

The chain links TRBV5-1 to TRBJ1-6, with D unresolved. Trimming took off 4 bases at V and 5 bases at J, with 13 bases between the two ends. Per germline, CDR1 SGHRS and CDR2 YFSETQ. The CDR3 covers 15 residues. CDR3 sequence (DNA): TGCGCCAGCAGCATGAAAACAAGTAATAATTCACCCCTCCACTTT. It encodes CASSMKTSNNSPLHF.

The chain uses TRBV18 and TRBJ1-3, with TRBD1 as a possible D gene (6 bases). Germline assignment: CDR1 KGHSH and CDR2 LQKENI. Trimming stripped 3 bases from V and 0 bases from J, with 12 bases between. This CDR3 has 16 residues. This CDR3 is CASSPRGASSGNTIYF. The DNA of the CDR3 is TGTGCCAGCTCACCGCGGGGGGCCAGCTCTGGAAACACCATATATTTT.

Note on this clone: The identical CDR3 is also encoded by other nucleotide sequences in the sample. The chain is built from TRBV5-1 and TRBJ1-1; tentatively, D is TRBD1 (5 bases). V was shortened by 4 bases and J by 1 base, with 8 bases between the two germline ends. Germline V gene sequence: CDR1 SGHRS, CDR2 YFSETQ. The length of the CDR3 is 13 residues. The CDR3 reads CASSPGQNTEAFF. Written as DNA, the CDR3 is TGCGCCAGCAGCCCCGGACAGAACACTGAAGCTTTCTTT.

The chain employs TRBV2 and TRBJ2-6, with 10 bases that match TRBD1. Germline lookup yields CDR1 SNHLY and CDR2 FYNNEI. The CDR3 is 16 amino acids. V lost 6 bases, J lost 2 bases, and 4 bases stayed unmatched. This CDR3 reads CASRGDRGTGANVLTF. In DNA, the CDR3 is TGTGCCAGCAGAGGGGACAGGGGTACTGGGGCCAACGTCCTGACTTTC.

The V call is TRBV7-9, the J call TRBJ2-7; 8 bases agree with TRBD1. Trimming cost V 5 bases and J 4 bases; bases outside gene matches: 13. Germline CDR1 reads SEHNR; CDR2 reads FQNEAQ (reference sequence). The CDR3 has 16 residues. The CDR3 DNA reads TGTGCCAGCAGCCCACCGACAGGGGAGGATATATACGAGCAGTACGTC. It is translated as CASSPPTGEDIYEQYV.

The rearrangement links TRBV5-1 to TRBJ2-3, with D maybe TRBD2 (5 bases). Per the germline V gene, CDR1 is SGHRS and CDR2 is YFSETQ. Trimming left V 0 bases short and J 5 bases short, with 10 bases between. This CDR3 comprises 14 residues. CDR3 region: CASSLDNSVDTQYF. The DNA for the CDR3 is TGCGCCAGCAGCTTGGATAATAGCGTAGATACGCAGTATTTT.

The chain couples TRBV5-1 to TRBJ1-1; no reliable D call. Between the trimmed V and J ends, which lost 5 bases and 0 bases, there was a span of 14 bases. CDR1 is SGHRS and CDR2 is YFSETQ in the germline V gene. This CDR3 comprises 15 residues. For the CDR3, the DNA is TGCGCCAGCAGTGAAGATTATGCGATGAACACTGAAGCTTTCTTT. As protein: CASSEDYAMNTEAFF.

V and J are TRBV5-1 and TRBJ1-2; 8 bases agree with TRBD1. CDR1 is SGHRS, CDR2 YFSETQ, per germline. V shed 0 bases, J shed 8 bases, and the junction held 6 bases outside the gene matches. This CDR3 has 14 amino acids. In nucleotides, the CDR3 is TGCGCCAGCAGCTTGGACGGACAGGGTCAGGGCTACACCTTC. It specifies CASSLDGQGQGYTF.

The rearrangement links TRBV4-1 to TRBJ2-3; 9 nucleotides line up with TRBD2. CDR1 is MGHRA, CDR2 YSYEKL, per germline. V lost 3 bases and J lost 2; bases outside the gene matches: 3. The CDR3 is 15 residues long. The CDR3 coding sequence is TGCGCCAGCAGCCACACTAGCGGGCCCACAGATACGCAGTATTTT. Protein sequence: CASSHTSGPTDTQYF.

The chain recombines TRBV10-1 with TRBJ2-3; 9 positions agree with TRBD2. J lost 4 bases, V lost 6 bases, and 5 bases had no gene match. The germline CDR1 and CDR2 sequences are WNHNN and SYGVQD (reference sequence). The CDR3 loop spans 14 amino acids. CDR3 in amino acids: CASSPSGVPDTQYF. CDR3 DNA sequence: TGCGCCAGCAGCCCTAGCGGGGTGCCAGATACGCAGTATTTT.

The chain couples TRBV7-2 to TRBJ1-2; tentatively, D is TRBD1 (5 bases). Trimming took off 5 bases at V and 5 bases at J, with 21 bases between the two ends. Per the germline V gene, CDR1 is SGHTA and CDR2 is FQGNSA. CDR3 length: 16 residues. In nucleotides, the CDR3 is TGTGCCAGCAGCCCTAGGGGCCAGCCCGGCGGATATGGCTACACCTTC. It translates to CASSPRGQPGGYGYTF.

The V call is TRBV30, the J call TRBJ2-7, with a tentative D call TRBD2 (5 bases). V was clipped by 0 bases and J by 2 bases, with 11 bases between them. Germline V gene sequence: CDR1 GTSNPN, CDR2 SVGIG (reference sequence). This CDR3 is built from 14 residues. CDR3: CAWSVRVLTYEQYF. CDR3 nucleotide sequence: TGTGCCTGGAGTGTGAGGGTCCTCACCTACGAGCAGTACTTC.

The genes are TRBV6-5 and TRBJ1-5; 9 bases align to TRBD1. Unmatched junction bases numbered 5, after V lost 5 bases and J lost 6 bases. Germline CDR1 and CDR2: MNHEY and SVGAGI. There are 14 residues in the CDR3. The CDR3 region is CASSPTGGGQPQHF. The CDR3 DNA reads as TGTGCCAGCAGTCCTACAGGGGGCGGTCAGCCCCAGCATTTT.

This clone has only one observation. This chain links TRBV7-9 with TRBJ2-2; D perhaps matches TRBD2 (5 bases). Trimming removed 0 bases at V and 6 bases at J, with 14 bases between. The CDR3 runs to 16 residues. Germline CDR1 and CDR2: SEHNR and FQNEAQ (reference sequence). The CDR3 is CASSLARVRRSGELFF. The CDR3, as DNA: TGTGCCAGCAGCTTAGCGCGTGTCAGGAGGTCCGGGGAGCTGTTTTTT.

The genes are TRBV6-1 and TRBJ1-5; weak D call: TRBD1 (6 bases). Trimming removed 3 bases from V and 3 bases from J, with 12 bases in between. CDR3 length: 15 amino acids. CDR1 is MNHNS and CDR2 is SASEGT in the germline V gene. The CDR3, as DNA: TGTGCCAGCAGTGATCTACGGACAGACAATCAGCCCCAGCATTTT. Translation: CASSDLRTDNQPQHF.

The chain uses TRBV27 and TRBJ2-3, with 10 bases that match TRBD2. The J segment lost 1 base and the V segment lost 4 bases, leaving 2 bases of the junction unmatched. The CDR3 runs to 15 residues. Per germline, CDR1 MNHEY and CDR2 SMNVEV (reference sequence). The CDR3 DNA sequence: TGTGCCAGCAGTTATAGCGGGGGGCGCACAGATACGCAGTATTTT. Its protein is CASSYSGGRTDTQYF.

This rearrangement joins TRBV5-1 to TRBJ1-4, with D tentatively TRBD1 (6 bases). The length of the CDR3 is 16 residues. With 0 bases removed from V and 0 bases from J, the gap between germline ends came to 9 bases. Germline V gene sequence: CDR1 SGHRS, CDR2 YFSETQ. CDR3 nucleotides: TGCGCCAGCAGCTTGGGGGACAAAACAACTAATGAAAAACTGTTTTTT. It yields the protein CASSLGDKTTNEKLFF.

This sequence joins TRBV6-5 and TRBJ1-3; D uncertain. The CDR3 length is 15 residues. The germline V and J ends were trimmed by 7 bases and 3 bases, with 16 bases remaining between them. Germline V gene data show CDR1 as MNHEY and CDR2 as SVGAGI. Written as DNA, the CDR3 is TGTGCCAGCACCCCCCGGGGAGAGCGTGGAAACACCATATATTTT. Translation gives CASTPRGERGNTIYF.

This clone has only a few counts. The CDR3 nucleotides read TGTGCCAGCGAGGCAGGGGGGTCAGCCAAAAACATTCAGTACTTC. Residues: CASEAGGSAKNIQYF. The chain has TRBV6-1 and TRBJ2-4, with a weak D call TRBD1 (7 bases). Trimming pared 8 bases from V and 0 bases from J, leaving 14 bases between. The CDR3 consists of 15 residues. Germline V lookup: CDR1 MNHNS, CDR2 SASEGT.

A single count supports this clone. The V call is TRBV28, the J call TRBJ2-1, with TRBD2 identical over 8 bases. The CDR3 is 14 amino acids. Germline-derived CDR1 and CDR2 are MDHEN and SYDVKM. The J segment lost 7 bases and the V segment lost 6 bases, leaving 8 bases of the junction unmatched. CDR3 sequence (DNA): TGTGCCAGCAGCCTAACGGGGGGGCTAAATGAGCAGTTCTTC. This codes for CASSLTGGLNEQFF.

J is TRBJ1-6 and V is TRBV28; 7 bases map to TRBD1. This CDR3 spans 13 amino acids. Per germline, CDR1 MDHEN and CDR2 SYDVKM. The V and J ends lost 2 bases and 8 bases, in that order; junction bases with no gene match: 0. The CDR3 DNA sequence: TGTGCCAGCAGTTTAACAGGGGATTCACCCCTCCACTTT. It codes for CASSLTGDSPLHF.

The genes are TRBV7-8 and TRBJ1-1; D is undetermined. Trimming removed 4 bases at V and 0 bases at J, with 15 bases between. Germline CDR1 is SGHVS and CDR2 is FQNEAQ. CDR3 length: 16 residues. The CDR3 nucleotides read TGTGCCAGCAGCTCCCGGACTCCAGACTTGAACACTGAAGCTTTCTTT. This translates into CASSSRTPDLNTEAFF. Filled out from reference TRBV7-8 and TRBJ1-1, the complete variable domain reads GAGVSQSPRYKVAKRGQDVALRCDPISGHVSLFWYQQALGQGPEFLTYFQNEAQLDKSGLPSDRFFAERPEGSVSTLKIQRTQQEDSAVYLCASSSRTPDLNTEAFFGQGTRLTVV.

The CDR3 DNA reads as TGTGCCAGCAGTTCCCGGGGAGGAAGCTCCTACGAGCAGTACGTC. It is translated as CASSSRGGSSYEQYV. The chain combines TRBV6-5 with TRBJ2-7, with a possible D match to TRBD2 (6 bases). The CDR3 is 15 amino acids. V was pared by 4 bases and J by 0 bases, with 13 bases between. The germline V gene encodes CDR1 MNHEY and CDR2 SVGAGI.

V usage is TRBV28 and J usage is TRBJ2-2; 8 nucleotides align to TRBD1. J was trimmed by 8 bases and V by 4 bases; bases with no gene match: 9. Germline CDR1 and CDR2: MDHEN and SYDVKM. The CDR3 covers 15 residues. CDR3 in amino acids: CASSSRTGKEGELFF. Here the CDR3 DNA reads TGTGCCAGCAGTTCCCGGACAGGGAAGGAAGGGGAGCTGTTTTTT.

This chain connects TRBV10-2 to TRBJ2-7; TRBD2 agrees at 9 bases. CDR1 is WSHSY, CDR2 SAAADI, per germline. The CDR3 contains 16 residues. V was clipped by 2 bases and J by 5 bases; unmatched bases: 10. The CDR3, as DNA: TGCGCCAGCAGTGAGAGCCCCGCGGGGGGGCACCACGAGCAGTACTTC. It codes for CASSESPAGGHHEQYF.